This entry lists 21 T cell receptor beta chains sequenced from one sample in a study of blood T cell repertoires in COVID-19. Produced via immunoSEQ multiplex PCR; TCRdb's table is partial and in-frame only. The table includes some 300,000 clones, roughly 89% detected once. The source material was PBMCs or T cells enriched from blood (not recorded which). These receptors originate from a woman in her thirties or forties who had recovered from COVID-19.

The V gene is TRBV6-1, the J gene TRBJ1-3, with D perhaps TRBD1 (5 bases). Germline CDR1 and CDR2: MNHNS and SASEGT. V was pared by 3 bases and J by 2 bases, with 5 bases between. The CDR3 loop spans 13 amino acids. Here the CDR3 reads CASSDRAGNTIYF. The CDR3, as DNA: TGTGCCAGCAGTGACAGGGCTGGAAACACCATATATTTT.

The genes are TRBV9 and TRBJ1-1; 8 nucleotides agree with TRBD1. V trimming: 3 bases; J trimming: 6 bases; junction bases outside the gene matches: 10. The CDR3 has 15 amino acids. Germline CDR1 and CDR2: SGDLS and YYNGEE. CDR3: CASSARQGKISEAFF. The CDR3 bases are TGTGCCAGCAGCGCTCGACAGGGGAAAATCTCTGAAGCTTTCTTT.

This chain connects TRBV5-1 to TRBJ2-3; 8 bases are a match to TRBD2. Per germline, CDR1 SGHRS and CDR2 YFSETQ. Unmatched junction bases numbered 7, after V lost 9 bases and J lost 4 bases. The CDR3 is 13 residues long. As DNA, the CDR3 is TGCGCCACCAGGACGGGGGGGGCAGATACGCAGTATTTT. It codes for CATRTGGADTQYF.

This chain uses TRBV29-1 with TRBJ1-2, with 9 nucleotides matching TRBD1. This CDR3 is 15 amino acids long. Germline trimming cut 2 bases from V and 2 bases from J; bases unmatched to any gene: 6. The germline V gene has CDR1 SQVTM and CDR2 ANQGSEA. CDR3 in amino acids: CSVEIYGTGNYGYTF. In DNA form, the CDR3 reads TGCAGCGTTGAAATATATGGGACAGGGAACTATGGCTACACCTTC.

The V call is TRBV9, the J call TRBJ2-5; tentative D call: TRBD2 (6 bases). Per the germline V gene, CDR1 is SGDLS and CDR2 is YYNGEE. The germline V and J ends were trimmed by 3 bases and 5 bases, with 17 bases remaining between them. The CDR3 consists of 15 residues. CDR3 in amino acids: CASSAGGTSWETQYF. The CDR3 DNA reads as TGTGCCAGCAGCGCCGGGGGAACCTCATGGGAGACCCAGTACTTC.

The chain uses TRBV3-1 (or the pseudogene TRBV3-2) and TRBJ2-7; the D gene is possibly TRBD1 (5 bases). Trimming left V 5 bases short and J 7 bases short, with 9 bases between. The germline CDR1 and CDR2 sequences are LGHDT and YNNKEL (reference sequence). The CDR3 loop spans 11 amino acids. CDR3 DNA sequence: TGTGCCAGCAGCAGAAACAGGGAGCAGTACTTC. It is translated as CASSRNREQYF.

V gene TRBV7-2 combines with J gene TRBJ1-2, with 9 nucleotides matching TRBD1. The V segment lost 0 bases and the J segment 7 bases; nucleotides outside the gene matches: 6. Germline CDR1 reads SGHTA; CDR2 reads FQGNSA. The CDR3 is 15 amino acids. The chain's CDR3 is CASSLARTGEVGYTF. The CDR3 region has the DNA TGTGCCAGCAGCTTAGCCCGGACAGGGGAGGTTGGCTACACCTTC.

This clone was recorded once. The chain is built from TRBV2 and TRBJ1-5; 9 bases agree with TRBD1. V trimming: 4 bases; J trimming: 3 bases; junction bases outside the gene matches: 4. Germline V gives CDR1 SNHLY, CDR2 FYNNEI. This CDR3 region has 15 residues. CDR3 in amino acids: CASSGQGVNNQPQHF. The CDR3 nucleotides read TGTGCCAGCAGTGGACAGGGGGTAAACAATCAGCCCCAGCATTTT.

The CDR3 region is CASSYSRYPHNEQFF. In DNA, the CDR3 is TGTGCCAGCAGTTACAGTCGCTACCCCCACAATGAGCAGTTCTTC. The chain uses TRBV6-5 and TRBJ2-1; D is undetermined. The ends were cut back, 2 bases at V and 5 bases at J, with 13 bases in the middle. The CDR3 runs 15 residues. The germline CDR1 and CDR2 sequences are MNHEY and SVGAGI.

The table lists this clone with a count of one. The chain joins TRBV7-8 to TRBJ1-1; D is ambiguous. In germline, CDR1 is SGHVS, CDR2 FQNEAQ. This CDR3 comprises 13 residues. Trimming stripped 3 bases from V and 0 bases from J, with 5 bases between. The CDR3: CASSFLLNTEAFF. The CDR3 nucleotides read TGTGCCAGCAGCTTCCTCTTGAACACTGAAGCTTTCTTT. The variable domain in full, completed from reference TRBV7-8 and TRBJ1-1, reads GAGVSQSPRYKVAKRGQDVALRCDPISGHVSLFWYQQALGQGPEFLTYFQNEAQLDKSGLPSDRFFAERPEGSVSTLKIQRTQQEDSAVYLCASSFLLNTEAFFGQGTRLTVV.

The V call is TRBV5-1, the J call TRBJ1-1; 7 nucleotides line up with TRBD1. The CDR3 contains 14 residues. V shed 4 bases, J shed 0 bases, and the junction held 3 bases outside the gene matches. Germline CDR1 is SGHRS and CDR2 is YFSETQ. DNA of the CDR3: TGCGCCAGCAGCCCGACAGGGTTGAACACTGAAGCTTTCTTT. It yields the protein CASSPTGLNTEAFF. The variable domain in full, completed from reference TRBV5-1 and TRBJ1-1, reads KAGVTQTPRYLIKTRGQQVTLSCSPISGHRSVSWYQQTPGQGLQFLFEYFSETQRNKGNFPGRFSGRQFSNSRSEMNVSTLELGDSALYLCASSPTGLNTEAFFGQGTRLTVV.

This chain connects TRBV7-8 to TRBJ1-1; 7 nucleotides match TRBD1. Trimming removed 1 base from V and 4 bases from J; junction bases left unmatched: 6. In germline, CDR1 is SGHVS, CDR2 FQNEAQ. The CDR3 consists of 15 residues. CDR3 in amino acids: CASSLGGSGGTEAFF. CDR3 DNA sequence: TGTGCCAGCAGCTTAGGGGGTTCAGGGGGCACTGAAGCTTTCTTT.

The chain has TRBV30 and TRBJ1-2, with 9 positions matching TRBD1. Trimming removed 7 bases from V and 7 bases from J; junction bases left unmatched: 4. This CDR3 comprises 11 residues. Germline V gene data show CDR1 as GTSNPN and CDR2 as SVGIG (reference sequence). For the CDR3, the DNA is TGTGCCTTGGGGACAGGGTTTGGCTACACCTTC. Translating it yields CALGTGFGYTF. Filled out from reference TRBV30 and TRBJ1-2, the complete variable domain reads SQTIHQWPATLVQPVGSPLSLECTVEGTSNPNLYWYRQAAGRGLQLLFYSVGIGQISSEVPQNLSASRPQDRQFILSSKKLLLSDSGFYLCALGTGFGYTFGSGTRLTVV.

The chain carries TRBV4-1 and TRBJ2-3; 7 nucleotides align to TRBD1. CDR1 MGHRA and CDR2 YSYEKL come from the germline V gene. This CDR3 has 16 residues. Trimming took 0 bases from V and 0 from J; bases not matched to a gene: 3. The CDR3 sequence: CASSQETGPSTDTQYF. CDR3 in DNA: TGCGCCAGCAGCCAAGAGACAGGGCCTAGCACAGATACGCAGTATTTT.

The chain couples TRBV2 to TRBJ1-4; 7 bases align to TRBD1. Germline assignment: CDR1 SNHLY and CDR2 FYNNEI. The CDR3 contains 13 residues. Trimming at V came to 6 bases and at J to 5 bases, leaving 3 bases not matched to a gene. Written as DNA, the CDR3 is TGTGCCAGCAGGCCAGGGGGAAATGAAAAACTGTTTTTT. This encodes CASRPGGNEKLFF.

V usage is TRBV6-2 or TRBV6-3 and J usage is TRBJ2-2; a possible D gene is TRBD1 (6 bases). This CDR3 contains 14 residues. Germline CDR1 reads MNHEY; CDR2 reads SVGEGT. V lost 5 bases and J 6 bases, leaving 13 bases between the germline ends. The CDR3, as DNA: TGTGCCAGCAGTCTTAACAGGGCTGCCGGGGAGCTGTTTTTT. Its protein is CASSLNRAAGELFF.

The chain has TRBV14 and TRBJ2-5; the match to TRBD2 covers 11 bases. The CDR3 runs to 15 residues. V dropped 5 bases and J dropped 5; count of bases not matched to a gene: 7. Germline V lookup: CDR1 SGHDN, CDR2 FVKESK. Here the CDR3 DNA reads TGTGCCAGCAGCTTACTGACTAGCGGGGTTGAGACCCAGTACTTC. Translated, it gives CASSLLTSGVETQYF.

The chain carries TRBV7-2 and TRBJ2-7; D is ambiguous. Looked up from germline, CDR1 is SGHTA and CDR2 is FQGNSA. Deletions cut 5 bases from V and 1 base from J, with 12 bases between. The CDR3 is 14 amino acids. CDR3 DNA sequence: TGTGCCAGCAGCATCCCATCCCTATCCTACGAGCAGTACTTC. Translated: CASSIPSLSYEQYF.

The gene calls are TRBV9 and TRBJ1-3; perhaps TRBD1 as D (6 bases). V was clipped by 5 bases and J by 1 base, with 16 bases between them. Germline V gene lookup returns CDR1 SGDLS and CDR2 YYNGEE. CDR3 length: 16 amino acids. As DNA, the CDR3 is TGTGCCAGCAGTCCAGGGGTAGGGGGATCTGGAAACACCATATATTTT. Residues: CASSPGVGGSGNTIYF. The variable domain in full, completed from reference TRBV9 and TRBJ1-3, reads DSGVTQTPKHLITATGQRVTLRCSPRSGDLSVYWYQQSLDQGLQFLIQYYNGEERAKGNILERFSAQQFPDLHSELNLSSLELGDSALYFCASSPGVGGSGNTIYFGEGSWLTVV.

In nucleotides, the CDR3 is TGTGCCAGCGGAACGAACAGGGGGAGAAATTCACCCCTCCACTTT. Protein: CASGTNRGRNSPLHF. V and J are TRBV6-5 and TRBJ1-6; 8 positions match TRBD1. V shed 8 bases, J shed 7 bases, and the junction held 10 bases outside the gene matches. The germline gives CDR1 MNHEY, CDR2 SVGAGI. The CDR3 consists of 15 residues.

CDR3: CASRSGQVKSYGYTF. The CDR3 nucleotides read TGCGCCAGCAGATCGGGACAGGTGAAATCTTATGGCTACACCTTC. The chain links TRBV5-1 to TRBJ1-2, with TRBD1 matching 8 bases. Germline loops: CDR1 SGHRS, CDR2 YFSETQ. With V trimmed by 5 bases and J by 5 bases, 11 bases remained unmatched. The CDR3 extends over 15 amino acids.